A selection of T cell receptor beta chains follows, all from one sample in a study of identifying expanded T cells in peripheral blood. Method: immunoSEQ multiplex PCR; TCRdb's copy keeps in-frame clones and lacks some. In the table there are 100,000 to 150,000 clones, approximately 86% of which are singletons. Sequenced input: blood. The receptor source for this set is a person between 18 and 69 years old in good health. Both conserved end residues are part of each CDR3. D genes are given only for firm matches. Not every row has a clone size; where given, it reads once, few, many or a size class.

j_gene: TRBJ1-4; d_gene: .; v_gene: TRBV5-1; abundance: .; CDR3nt: TGCGCCAGCAGCTTGGCGGTCGCAACTAATGAAAAACTGTTTTTT; CDR3aa: CASSLAVATNEKLFF
j_gene: TRBJ2-2; d_gene: .; v_gene: TRBV6-5; abundance: .; CDR3nt: TGTGCCAGCAGTCTCCTCACCGGGGAGCTGTTTTTT; CDR3aa: CASSLLTGELFF
j_gene: TRBJ2-7; d_gene: TRBD2; v_gene: TRBV7-9; abundance: .; CDR3nt: TGTGCCAGCAGCTTGGACGGGGGGGACGAGCAGTACTTC; CDR3aa: CASSLDGGDEQYF
j_gene: TRBJ1-1; d_gene: .; v_gene: TRBV2; abundance: .; CDR3nt: TGTGCCAGCTTCGGACGACTAACCGGTGAAGCTTTCTTT; CDR3aa: CASFGRLTGEAFF
j_gene: TRBJ2-2; d_gene: .; v_gene: TRBV11-2; abundance: once; CDR3nt: TGTGCCAGCACCGCTGGGACAATCGCCGGGGAGCTGTTTTTT; CDR3aa: CASTAGTIAGELFF
j_gene: TRBJ1-1; d_gene: .; v_gene: TRBV5-6; abundance: few; CDR3nt: TGTGCCAGCAGCTTGTCCCTCAGGGAGGGCACTGAAGCTTTCTTT; CDR3aa: CASSLSLREGTEAFF
j_gene: TRBJ1-1; d_gene: .; v_gene: TRBV6-5; abundance: .; CDR3nt: TGTGCCAGCAGCCTACCGGTGGGCTTTAACACTGAAGCTTTCTTT; CDR3aa: CASSLPVGFNTEAFF
j_gene: TRBJ2-1; d_gene: TRBD2; v_gene: TRBV7-2; abundance: .; CDR3nt: TGTGCCAGCAGCGAAGGGCTAGCGGGGTACAATGAGCAGTTCTTC; CDR3aa: CASSEGLAGYNEQFF
j_gene: TRBJ2-7; d_gene: TRBD2; v_gene: TRBV6-1; abundance: .; CDR3nt: TGTGCCAGCACCCCTAGCGGGAGGGCCGAGCAGTACTTC; CDR3aa: CASTPSGRAEQYF
j_gene: TRBJ2-3; d_gene: TRBD2; v_gene: TRBV7-9; abundance: .; CDR3nt: TGTGCCAGCAGCTACGGGGCGGGAGGGGACACAGATACGCAGTATTTT; CDR3aa: CASSYGAGGDTDTQYF
j_gene: TRBJ1-4; d_gene: TRBD1; v_gene: TRBV28; abundance: .; CDR3nt: TGTGCCAGCAGTTTAGCCGGGACAGGGGAGGAAAAACTGTTTTTT; CDR3aa: CASSLAGTGEEKLFF
j_gene: TRBJ1-1; d_gene: .; v_gene: TRBV9; abundance: .; CDR3nt: TGTGCCAGCAGCGTAGCTAGCAGGGGAGGAACTGAAGCTTTCTTT; CDR3aa: CASSVASRGGTEAFF
j_gene: TRBJ2-2; d_gene: .; v_gene: TRBV7-3; abundance: .; CDR3nt: TGTGCCAGCAGCCTAGGCTGGGGGACCGGGGAGCTGTTTTTT; CDR3aa: CASSLGWGTGELFF
j_gene: TRBJ1-5; d_gene: .; v_gene: TRBV6-4; abundance: .; CDR3nt: TGTGCCAGCTCCTGGCAGGTAGGGCAGCCCCAGCATTTT; CDR3aa: CASSWQVGQPQHF
j_gene: TRBJ1-2; d_gene: .; v_gene: TRBV4-1; abundance: few; CDR3nt: TGCGCCAGCAGCCCTCAAGGGGGAAGTGGCTACACCTTC; CDR3aa: CASSPQGGSGYTF
j_gene: TRBJ1-1; d_gene: .; v_gene: TRBV10-1; abundance: .; CDR3nt: TGCGCCAGCAGTGAGGGACAGCATCTGAACACTGAAGCTTTCTTT; CDR3aa: CASSEGQHLNTEAFF
j_gene: TRBJ1-4; d_gene: .; v_gene: TRBV13; abundance: once; CDR3nt: TGTGCCAGCAGCCCTACGAGAGTTAATGAAAAACTGTTTTTT; CDR3aa: CASSPTRVNEKLFF
j_gene: TRBJ2-1; d_gene: TRBD1; v_gene: TRBV18; abundance: .; CDR3nt: TGTGCCAGCTCACCCGGGGACAGGGGGCTTCTGAAATTATACAATGAGCAGTTCTTC; CDR3aa: CASSPGDRGLLKLYNEQFF
j_gene: TRBJ1-5; d_gene: TRBD1; v_gene: TRBV19; abundance: .; CDR3nt: TGTGCCAGTAGTTTTGGACAGGGTCAGCATTTT; CDR3aa: CASSFGQGQHF
j_gene: TRBJ1-5; d_gene: .; v_gene: TRBV6-1; abundance: .; CDR3nt: TGTGCCAGCAGTGAAAGGTCAGGGATAGATCAGCCCCAGCATTTT; CDR3aa: CASSERSGIDQPQHF
j_gene: TRBJ1-6; d_gene: .; v_gene: TRBV7-2; abundance: .; CDR3nt: TGTGCCAGCAGCTTAGGAACAGGCCTCTCACCCCTCCACTTT; CDR3aa: CASSLGTGLSPLHF
j_gene: TRBJ2-3; d_gene: TRBD2; v_gene: TRBV5-1; abundance: .; CDR3nt: TGCGCCAGCAGCCCCGGGACTAGTTGGACAGATACGCAGTATTTT; CDR3aa: CASSPGTSWTDTQYF
j_gene: TRBJ2-1; d_gene: TRBD1; v_gene: TRBV4-1; abundance: .; CDR3nt: TGCGCCAGCAGCCAAGTACAGGACAGGCTATACAATGAGCAGTTCTTC; CDR3aa: CASSQVQDRLYNEQFF
j_gene: TRBJ1-5; d_gene: TRBD1; v_gene: TRBV6-1; abundance: .; CDR3nt: TGTGCCAGCAGTGAAGCGAGGTCGGGCAGGGGGCTTGGAAATCAGCCCCAGCATTTT; CDR3aa: CASSEARSGRGLGNQPQHF
j_gene: TRBJ2-7; d_gene: TRBD1; v_gene: TRBV27; abundance: .; CDR3nt: TGTGCCAGCAGGGACAGGGGTCCCTACGAGCAGTACTTC; CDR3aa: CASRDRGPYEQYF
j_gene: TRBJ1-2; d_gene: .; v_gene: TRBV29-1; abundance: .; CDR3nt: TGCAGCGCCCTCGACCCAAACTATGGCTACACCTTC; CDR3aa: CSALDPNYGYTF
j_gene: TRBJ2-1; d_gene: TRBD2; v_gene: TRBV11-3; abundance: .; CDR3nt: TGTGCCAGCAGCTTAGATAACCTAGCGGGAGCGGAGTACAATGAGCAGTTCTTC; CDR3aa: CASSLDNLAGAEYNEQFF
j_gene: TRBJ2-3; d_gene: TRBD2; v_gene: TRBV7-3; abundance: .; CDR3nt: TGTGCCAGCAGCTTAACTAGCGGGGACACAGATACGCAGTATTTT; CDR3aa: CASSLTSGDTDTQYF
j_gene: TRBJ2-5; d_gene: .; v_gene: TRBV5-1; abundance: .; CDR3nt: TGCGCCAGCAGCTTGTATGGACAGACCCAGTACTTC; CDR3aa: CASSLYGQTQYF
j_gene: TRBJ1-5; d_gene: TRBD1; v_gene: TRBV28; abundance: .; CDR3nt: TGTGCCACTACGACGGGACAGGGGTACAATCAGCCCCAGCATTTT; CDR3aa: CATTTGQGYNQPQHF
j_gene: TRBJ1-5; d_gene: .; v_gene: TRBV11-2; abundance: once; CDR3nt: TGTGCCAGCAGCCCCCTTGATAGCAATCAGCCCCAGCATTTT; CDR3aa: CASSPLDSNQPQHF
j_gene: TRBJ1-5; d_gene: .; v_gene: TRBV7-8; abundance: .; CDR3nt: TGTGCCAGCAGCATTGGGAGAGATCAGCCCCAGCATTTT; CDR3aa: CASSIGRDQPQHF
j_gene: TRBJ2-1; d_gene: TRBD2; v_gene: TRBV5-1; abundance: .; CDR3nt: TGCGCCAGCAGCCCCCTAGCGGGAAACAATGAGCAGTTCTTC; CDR3aa: CASSPLAGNNEQFF
j_gene: TRBJ1-1; d_gene: .; v_gene: TRBV5-1; abundance: once; CDR3nt: TGCGCCAGCAGCTTGGTCCGGGGGGCGCAAGACACTGAAGCTTTCTTT; CDR3aa: CASSLVRGAQDTEAFF
j_gene: TRBJ2-7; d_gene: .; v_gene: TRBV18; abundance: once; CDR3nt: TGTGCCAGCTCACCTCCGGGACACCTCTCCTACGAGCAGTACTTC; CDR3aa: CASSPPGHLSYEQYF